The rows below give T cell receptor beta chains drawn from one sample of a study of T-cell reconstitution after alpha-beta-depleted transplantation in children. Via MiXCR, TCRdb re-called the PCR reads, giving one row per CDR3 protein. This sample yields 450,000 to 600,000 distinct CDR3 sequences, of which 10% to 13% are seen a single time; about 2% belongs to the top ten. Sequencing was performed on PBMCs, taken before TCRalphabeta/CD19-depleted stem cell transplant. These receptors all stem from a child aged 2 to 15 with inherited bone marrow failure, due to receive a stem cell transplant. The CDR3 runs from the conserved cysteine through the conserved F or W. D genes are given only for firm matches. Clone size appears in some rows only: once, few, many, or a class for an expanded clone.

D gene,clone size,V gene,J gene,CDR3 DNA,CDR3 protein
NA,few,TRBV20-1,TRBJ2-4,TGCAGTGCTAGAGACAGCCGGGGGGCCAAAAACATTCAGTACTTC,CSARDSRGAKNIQYF
NA,many,TRBV3-1,TRBJ1-5,TGTGCCAGCAGCCAGGGGGCTTGGGGCAATCAGCCCCAGCATTTT,CASSQGAWGNQPQHF
NA,many,TRBV6-5,TRBJ1-2,TGTGCCAGCAGTTACTCGATCCGGGGTGGCAGCCCCTATGGCTACACCTTC,CASSYSIRGGSPYGYTF
NA,many,TRBV29-1,TRBJ2-7,TGCAGCGTTTTCCTGGTTTTGGGCTACGAGCAGTACTTC,CSVFLVLGYEQYF
NA,many,TRBV3-1,TRBJ2-1,TGTGCCAGCAGCCAAGTTCGTACTGAGCAGTTCTTC,CASSQVRTEQFF
TRBD2,many,TRBV28,TRBJ2-1,TGTGCCAGCAGTCCGGGACTAGCGGAATACAATGAGCAGTTCTTC,CASSPGLAEYNEQFF
NA,many,TRBV29-1,TRBJ2-6,TGCAGCGTTGATGAAGGGACCGGGGCCAACGTCCTGACTTTC,CSVDEGTGANVLTF
TRBD2,NA,TRBV5-1,TRBJ2-1,TGCGCCAGCAGCTGGGGGATAGCGGGGGTCTACAATGAGCAGTTCTTC,CASSWGIAGVYNEQFF
NA,many,TRBV29-1,TRBJ2-1,TGCAGCGTTGACAGGGGTTCGAACTACAATGAGCAGTTCTTC,CSVDRGSNYNEQFF
NA,many,TRBV20-1,TRBJ2-2,TGCAGTGCTAGACTAGTGCCGCTGAACACCGGGGAGCTGTTTTTT,CSARLVPLNTGELFF
NA,many,TRBV14,TRBJ2-7,TGTGCCAGCAGCCAACCCCGCCGCATATCCTACGAGCAGTACTTC,CASSQPRRISYEQYF
NA,many,TRBV19,TRBJ1-2,TGTGCCAGTAGTGCACCACAGGACCCTAACTATGGCTACACCTTC,CASSAPQDPNYGYTF
NA,NA,TRBV7-9,TRBJ1-1,TGTGCCAGCATCTTACCACCGGGGATCGGGAACACTGAAGCTTTCTTT,CASILPPGIGNTEAFF
TRBD2,many,TRBV20-1,TRBJ2-7,TGCAGTGCTGGTTTCGGGACTAGCAGCTACGAGCAGTACTTC,CSAGFGTSSYEQYF
NA,NA,TRBV27,TRBJ1-5,TGTGCCAGCAGTTTATACCCGTATAGCAATCAGCCCCAGCATTTT,CASSLYPYSNQPQHF
TRBD2,many,TRBV5-1,TRBJ2-1,TGCGCCAGCAGCTTCTCCGGGACTAGTAATGAGCAGTTCTTC,CASSFSGTSNEQFF
NA,many,TRBV7-9,TRBJ1-2,TGTGCCAGCAGCTTTGAACAGGGAGGCGGCTACACCTTC,CASSFEQGGGYTF
NA,many,TRBV9,TRBJ2-7,TGTGCCAGCAGCCTGGGACCCGAAACTCCCGAGCAGTACTTC,CASSLGPETPEQYF
TRBD2,many,TRBV29-1,TRBJ2-3,TGCAGCGTCGCCGGACTAGCGGGAGAGACAGATACGCAGTATTTT,CSVAGLAGETDTQYF
NA,many,TRBV5-1,TRBJ2-5,TGCGCCAGCAGCTTCGGAGCAGGCGAGGAGACCCAGTACTTC,CASSFGAGEETQYF
NA,many,TRBV28,TRBJ1-5,TGTGCCAGCAACCTCCGTTGGGGGATCAATCAGCCCCAGCATTTT,CASNLRWGINQPQHF
NA,many,TRBV7-8,TRBJ2-3,TGTGCCAGCAGCTTCACTAGGAGCACAGATACGCAGTATTTT,CASSFTRSTDTQYF
NA,few,TRBV24-1,TRBJ2-1,TGTGCCACCAGAGGTCGGCCGGGGGAAAATGAGCAGTTCTTC,CATRGRPGENEQFF
TRBD2,many,TRBV5-1,TRBJ2-7,TGCGCCAGCAGACCAACTAGCGGGGGGAGCTCCTACGAGCAGTACTTC,CASRPTSGGSSYEQYF
NA,many,TRBV9,TRBJ1-1,TGTGCCAGCAGCGTAGGCGGAATCACTGAAGCTTTCTTT,CASSVGGITEAFF
NA,many,TRBV18,TRBJ1-5,TGTGCCAGCTCTCTAGTGTCCGGGACACAGAGCAATCAGCCCCAGCATTTT,CASSLVSGTQSNQPQHF